This T cell receptor (beta chain) derives from a study of T cells after yellow fever vaccination. This clonotype was recorded at least ten times. Each CDR3 protein gets one entry after TCRdb re-called the 5' RACE reads with MiXCR. The sample holds 150,000 to 200,000 distinct CDR3 sequences, roughly 9% seen once. The source was CD8+ T cells sorted from PBMCs, collected 45 days after the yellow fever booster vaccination. The source is a man aged 18 to 35 who received the YFV17D yellow fever vaccine.

CDR3: CASSPGYNEQFF. CDR3 bases: TGCGCCAGCAGCCCGGGGTACAATGAGCAGTTCTTC. The V call is TRBV4-3, the J call TRBJ2-1; a possible D gene is TRBD2 (5 bases). The CDR3 contains 12 residues. V lost 4 bases, J lost 4 bases, and 5 bases lay in between. Germline CDR1 is LGHNA and CDR2 is YSLEER.